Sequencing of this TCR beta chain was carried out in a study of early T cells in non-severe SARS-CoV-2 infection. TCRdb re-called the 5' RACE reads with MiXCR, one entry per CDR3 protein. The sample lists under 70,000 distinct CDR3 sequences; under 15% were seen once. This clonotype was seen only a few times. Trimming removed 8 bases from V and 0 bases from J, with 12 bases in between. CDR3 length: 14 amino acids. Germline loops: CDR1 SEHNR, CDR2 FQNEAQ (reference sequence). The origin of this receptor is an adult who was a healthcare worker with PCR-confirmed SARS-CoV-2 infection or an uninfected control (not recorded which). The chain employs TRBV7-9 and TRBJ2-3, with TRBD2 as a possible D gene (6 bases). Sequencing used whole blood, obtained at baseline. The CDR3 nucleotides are TGTGCCAGCGGTCCAGGGACTAGCACAGATACGCAGTATTTT. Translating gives CASGPGTSTDTQYF.